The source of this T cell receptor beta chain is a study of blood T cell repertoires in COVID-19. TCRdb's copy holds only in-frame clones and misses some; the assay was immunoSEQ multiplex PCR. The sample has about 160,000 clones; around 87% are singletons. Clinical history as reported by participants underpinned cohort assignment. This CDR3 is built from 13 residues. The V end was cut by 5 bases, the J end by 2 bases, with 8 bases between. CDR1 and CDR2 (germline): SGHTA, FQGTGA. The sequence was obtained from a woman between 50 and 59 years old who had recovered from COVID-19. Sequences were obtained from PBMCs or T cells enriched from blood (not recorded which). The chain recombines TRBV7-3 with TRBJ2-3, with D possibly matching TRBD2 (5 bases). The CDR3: CASSKLDTDTQYF. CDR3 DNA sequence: TGTGCCAGCAGCAAACTAGACACAGATACGCAGTATTTT.